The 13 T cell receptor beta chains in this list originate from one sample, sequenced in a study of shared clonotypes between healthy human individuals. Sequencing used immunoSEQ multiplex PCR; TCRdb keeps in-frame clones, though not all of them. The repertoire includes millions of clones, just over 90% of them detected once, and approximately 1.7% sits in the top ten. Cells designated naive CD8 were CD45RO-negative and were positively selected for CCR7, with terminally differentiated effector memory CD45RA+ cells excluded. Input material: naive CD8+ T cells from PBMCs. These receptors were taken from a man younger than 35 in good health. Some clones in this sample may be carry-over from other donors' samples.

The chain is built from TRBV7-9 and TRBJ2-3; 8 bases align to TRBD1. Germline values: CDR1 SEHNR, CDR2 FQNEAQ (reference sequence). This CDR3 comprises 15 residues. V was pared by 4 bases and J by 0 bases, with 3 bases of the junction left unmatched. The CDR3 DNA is TGTGCCAGCAGCTCGACAGGGGTCAGCACAGATACGCAGTATTTT. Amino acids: CASSSTGVSTDTQYF. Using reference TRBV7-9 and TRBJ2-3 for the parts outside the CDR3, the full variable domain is DTGVSQNPRHKITKRGQNVTFRCDPISEHNRLYWYRQTLGQGPEFLTYFQNEAQLEKSRLLSDRFSAERPKGSFSTLEIQRTEQGDSAMYLCASSSTGVSTDTQYFGPGTRLTVL.

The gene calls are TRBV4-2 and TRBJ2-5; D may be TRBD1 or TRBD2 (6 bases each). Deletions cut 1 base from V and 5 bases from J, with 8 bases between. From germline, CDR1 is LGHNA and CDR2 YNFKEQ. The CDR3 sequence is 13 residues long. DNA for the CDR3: TGTGCCAGCAGCCAAGGGGGGGCGGAGACCCAGTACTTC. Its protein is CASSQGGAETQYF.

CDR3 DNA sequence: TGTGCCAGCAGCCCTCAGACTATCGACAGGAACACTGAAGCTTTCTTT. Protein: CASSPQTIDRNTEAFF. V gene TRBV28 combines with J gene TRBJ1-1, with D tentatively TRBD1 (5 bases). V shed 6 bases and J shed 1 base, with 18 bases lying between them. Germline V lookup: CDR1 MDHEN, CDR2 SYDVKM. The CDR3 length is 16 residues. Complete variable domain (other parts from reference TRBV28 and TRBJ1-1): DVKVTQSSRYLVKRTGEKVFLECVQDMDHENMFWYRQDPGLGLRLIYFSYDVKMKEKGDIPEGYSVSREKKERFSLILESASTNQTSMYLCASSPQTIDRNTEAFFGQGTRLTVV.

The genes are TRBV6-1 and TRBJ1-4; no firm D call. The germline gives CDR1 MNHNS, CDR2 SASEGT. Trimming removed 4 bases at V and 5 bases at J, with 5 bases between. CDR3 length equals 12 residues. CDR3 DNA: TGTGCCAGCAGTGTTTTCAATGAAAAACTGTTTTTT. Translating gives CASSVFNEKLFF.

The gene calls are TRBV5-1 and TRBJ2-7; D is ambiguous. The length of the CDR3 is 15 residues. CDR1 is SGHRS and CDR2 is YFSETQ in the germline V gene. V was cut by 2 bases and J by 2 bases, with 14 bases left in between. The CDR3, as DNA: TGCGCCAGCAGCTTTCATCATGCTGACACCTACGAGCAGTACTTC. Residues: CASSFHHADTYEQYF.

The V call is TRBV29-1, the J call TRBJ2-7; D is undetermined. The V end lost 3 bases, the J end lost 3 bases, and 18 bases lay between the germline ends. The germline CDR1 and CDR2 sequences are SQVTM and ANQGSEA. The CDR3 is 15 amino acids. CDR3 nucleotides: TGCAGCGTTGAGACCCGGATACAAGGGTTCTACGAGCAGTACTTC. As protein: CSVETRIQGFYEQYF.

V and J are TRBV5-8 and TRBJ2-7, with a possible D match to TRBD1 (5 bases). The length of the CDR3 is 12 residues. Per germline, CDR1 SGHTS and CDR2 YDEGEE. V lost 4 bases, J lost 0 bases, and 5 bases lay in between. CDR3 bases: TGTGCCAGCAGCAGGGGCTCCTACGAGCAGTACTTC. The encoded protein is CASSRGSYEQYF.

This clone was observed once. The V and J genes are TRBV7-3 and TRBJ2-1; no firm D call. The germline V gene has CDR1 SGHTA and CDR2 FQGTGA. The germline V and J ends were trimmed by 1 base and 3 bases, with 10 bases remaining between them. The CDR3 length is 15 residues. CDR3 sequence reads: CASSLKPHSYNEQFF. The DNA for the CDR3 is TGTGCCAGCAGCTTAAAACCCCACAGCTACAATGAGCAGTTCTTC.

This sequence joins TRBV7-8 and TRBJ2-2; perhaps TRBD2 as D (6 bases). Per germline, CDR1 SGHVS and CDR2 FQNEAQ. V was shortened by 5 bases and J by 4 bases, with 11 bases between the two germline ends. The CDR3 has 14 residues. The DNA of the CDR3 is TGTGCCAGCAGCCCGACTAGGAGCACCGGGGAGCTGTTTTTT. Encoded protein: CASSPTRSTGELFF.

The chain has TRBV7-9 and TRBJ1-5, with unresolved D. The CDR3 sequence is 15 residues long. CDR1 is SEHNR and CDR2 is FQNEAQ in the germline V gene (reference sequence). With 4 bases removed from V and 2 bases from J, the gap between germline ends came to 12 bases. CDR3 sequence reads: CASSSPGPRNQPQHF. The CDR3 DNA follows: TGTGCCAGCAGCTCCCCTGGCCCACGCAATCAGCCCCAGCATTTT.

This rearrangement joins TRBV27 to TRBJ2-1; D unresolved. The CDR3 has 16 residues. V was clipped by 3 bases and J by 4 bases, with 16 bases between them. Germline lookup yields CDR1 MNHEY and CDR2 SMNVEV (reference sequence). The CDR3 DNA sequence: TGTGCCAGCAGTTTTCATCCTAACCCAAATTACAATGAGCAGTTCTTC. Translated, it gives CASSFHPNPNYNEQFF.

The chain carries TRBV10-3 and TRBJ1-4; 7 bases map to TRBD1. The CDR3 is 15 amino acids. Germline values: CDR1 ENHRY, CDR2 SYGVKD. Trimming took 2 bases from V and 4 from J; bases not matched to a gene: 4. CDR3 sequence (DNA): TGTGCCATCAGTGAGACGACAGGGTTTAATGAAAAACTGTTTTTT. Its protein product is CAISETTGFNEKLFF.

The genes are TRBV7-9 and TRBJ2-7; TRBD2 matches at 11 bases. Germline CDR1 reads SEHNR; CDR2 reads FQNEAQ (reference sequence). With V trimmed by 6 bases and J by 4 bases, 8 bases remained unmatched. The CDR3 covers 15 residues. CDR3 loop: CASSFSSGRGYEQYF. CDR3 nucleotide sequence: TGTGCCAGCAGTTTCAGTAGCGGGAGGGGGTACGAGCAGTACTTC.